This TCR beta chain came from a study of blood T cell repertoires in COVID-19. The CDR3 is made up of 15 amino acids. Trimming left V 4 bases short and J 5 bases short, with 17 bases between. Germline loops: CDR1 LGHDT, CDR2 YNNKEL (reference sequence). This clone is a singleton in its sample. Using immunoSEQ multiplex PCR, the repertoire was profiled, and TCRdb retains in-frame clones only, with some absent. The sample carries 150,000 to 200,000 clones, 80% to 90% recorded once. The specimen sequenced was peripheral blood. The TCR comes from a man aged 60 to 75 with acute or convalescent COVID-19. The chain carries TRBV3-1 (or the pseudogene TRBV3-2) and TRBJ1-1; D is possibly TRBD1 (5 bases). The CDR3 coding sequence is TGTGCCAGCAGCCCGTCTGGTCGGGCAGGGACTGAAGCTTTCTTT. It encodes CASSPSGRAGTEAFF.